This T cell receptor (beta chain) was found in a study of CD8+CD57+ T cells in acquired aplastic anemia. The wider study: The mean DNA yield obtained from sorted CD4+ and CD8+ cells came to around 3 ug. Study-wide points: In common between the patients and the controls were approximately 28 CD8+ CDR3 sequences. Patients versus controls showed no significant CD8+ Simpson's diversity difference.

Comments on this clonotype: The antigen is undetermined.

TCR beta VDJ and CDR3 were profiled, and genomic DNA was the template. Each CDR3 protein gets one entry after TCRdb re-called the reads with MiXCR. Of about 260,000 distinct CDR3 sequences listed, approximately 79% were seen once; the top ten hold approximately 40%. Those patients picked for sequencing had displayed CD8+CD57+ cell expansion on flow cytometry. As a group, the patients uniformly had severe acquired aplastic anemia. The CDR3 sequence is 14 residues long. V was clipped by 4 bases and J by 12 bases; unmatched bases: 15. Germline-derived CDR1 and CDR2 are SGHTA and FQGNSA. The chain is built from TRBV7-2 and TRBJ2-7; 7 nucleotides agree with TRBD1. This TCR was recovered from a human donor with aplastic anemia. Sequencing input: sorted CD4+, CD8+, or CD8+CD57+ T cells (not recorded which) from PBMCs. CDR3 nucleotides: TGTGCCAGCAGCTGGAGACAGGGCCGAAACTATGGGTACTTC. Translating gives CASSWRQGRNYGYF.